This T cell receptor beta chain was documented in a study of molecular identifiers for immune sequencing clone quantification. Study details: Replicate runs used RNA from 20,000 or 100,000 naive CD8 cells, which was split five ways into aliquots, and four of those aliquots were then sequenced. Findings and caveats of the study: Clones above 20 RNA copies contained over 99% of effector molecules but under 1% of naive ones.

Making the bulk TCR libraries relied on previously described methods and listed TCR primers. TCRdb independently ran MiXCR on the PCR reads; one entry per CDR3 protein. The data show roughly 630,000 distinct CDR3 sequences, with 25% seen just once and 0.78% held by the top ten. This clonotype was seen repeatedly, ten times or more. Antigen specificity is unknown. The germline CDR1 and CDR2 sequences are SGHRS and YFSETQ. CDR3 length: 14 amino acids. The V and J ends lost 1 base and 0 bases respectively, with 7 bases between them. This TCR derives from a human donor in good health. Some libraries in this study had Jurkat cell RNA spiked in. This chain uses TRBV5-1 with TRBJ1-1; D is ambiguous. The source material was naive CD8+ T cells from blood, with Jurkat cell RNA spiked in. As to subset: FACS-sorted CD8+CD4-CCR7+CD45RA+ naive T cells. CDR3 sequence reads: CASSLFSVNTEAFF. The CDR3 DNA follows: TGCGCCAGCAGCTTGTTTTCCGTGAACACTGAAGCTTTCTTT.